This T cell receptor beta chain comes out of a study of chemoradiotherapy in HPV16-positive cancers. Study observations and caveats: Non-HPV-specific T cells did not expand in tumors during treatment, whereas candidate HPV-specific clones and E7-related motifs did.

Clones were sequenced by immunoSEQ multiplex PCR, and TCRdb holds only the in-frame ones, with some missing. This sample has roughly 5,000 clones, with just over 90% found just once. Comment on this clone: Its antigen remains unidentified.

V trimming: 0 bases; J trimming: 5 bases; junction bases outside the gene matches: 2. Germline assignment: CDR1 SNHLY and CDR2 FYNNEI. The length of the CDR3 is 14 residues. The chain joins TRBV2 to TRBJ2-5, with 8 nucleotides matching TRBD1. The sequencing used blood, collected from a patient who underwent chemoradiotherapy. This receptor was identified in a human donor with HPV-associated anogenital cancer. CDR3 sequence: CASSEARGLETQYF. The DNA for the CDR3 is TGTGCCAGCAGTGAAGCCAGGGGGCTGGAGACCCAGTACTTC.